The 26 T cell receptor beta chains below all came from one sample that was sequenced in a study of cytomegalovirus exposure and HLA in healthy donors. The PCR was carried out with 60 Vbeta primers and 13 Jbeta primers. The assay was immunoSEQ multiplex PCR, and TCRdb's table has in-frame clones only and misses some. The sample lists more than 150,000 clones; about 80% were seen once. The sample consisted of PBMCs. The receptor set was obtained from a woman younger than 45 in good health and CMV-seronegative.

This sequence joins TRBV5-1 and TRBJ1-5; maybe TRBD1 (5 bases). V was trimmed by 4 bases and J by 5 bases, leaving 16 bases between them. The CDR3 sequence is 15 residues long. Germline loops: CDR1 SGHRS, CDR2 YFSETQ. Written as DNA, the CDR3 is TGCGCCAGCAGCCCGGAGGGAGGGGATTATCAGCCCCAGCATTTT. This gives the protein CASSPEGGDYQPQHF.

CDR3 residues: CASSVLPDINYGYTF. The CDR3 nucleotides are TGTGCCAGCAGCGTCCTCCCGGACATTAACTATGGCTACACCTTC. The chain recombines TRBV9 with TRBJ1-2; D might be TRBD1 (5 bases). The germline gives CDR1 SGDLS, CDR2 YYNGEE. The CDR3 extends over 15 amino acids. Trimming stripped 2 bases from V and 1 base from J, with 12 bases between.

CDR3 in amino acids: CASSGTGFSYEQYF. For the CDR3, the DNA is TGTGCCAGCAGTGGGACAGGGTTCTCCTACGAGCAGTACTTC. This chain uses TRBV6-1 with TRBJ2-7; TRBD1 aligns across 8 bases. Germline CDR1 MNHNS, CDR2 SASEGT. After removal of 4 bases from V and 0 bases from J, the junction contained 2 bases not matched to a gene. CDR3 length: 14 amino acids.

The chain couples TRBV5-6 to TRBJ2-5; 9 bases map to TRBD2. With 2 bases clipped from V and 4 bases from J, the junction kept 0 bases outside the gene matches. The CDR3 totals 13 residues. CDR1 and CDR2 from the germline V gene are SGHDT and YYEEEE. DNA of the CDR3: TGTGCCAGCAGCTTTAGCGGGGGAGAGACCCAGTACTTC. This sequence encodes CASSFSGGETQYF.

The chain has TRBV6-6 and TRBJ1-4; D uncertain. The CDR3 is made up of 14 amino acids. Germline-derived CDR1 and CDR2 are MNHNY and SVGAGI (reference sequence). V was pared by 5 bases and J by 6 bases, with 13 bases between. The CDR3 protein is CASSLGNLDEKLFF. CDR3 bases: TGTGCCAGCAGTCTTGGCAATCTTGATGAAAAACTGTTTTTT.

The chain combines TRBV29-1 with TRBJ1-2, with TRBD1 as a possible D gene (5 bases). CDR3 length: 13 amino acids. Trimming left V 6 bases short and J 8 bases short, with 19 bases between. CDR1 is SQVTM, CDR2 ANQGSEA, per germline. CDR3: CSVKGREVGGYTF. DNA for the CDR3: TGCAGCGTCAAGGGCAGGGAAGTCGGAGGCTACACCTTC.

This chain joins TRBV2 and TRBJ2-7; TRBD1 matches at 9 bases. With 5 bases clipped from V and 4 bases from J, the junction kept 12 bases outside the gene matches. The CDR3 runs to 16 residues. Germline-derived CDR1 and CDR2 are SNHLY and FYNNEI. The CDR3 bases are TGTGCCAGCAGTCCCTATGGACAGGGGTGGTATTACGAGCAGTACTTC. Its translation: CASSPYGQGWYYEQYF.

The chain recombines TRBV15 with TRBJ1-1, with 9 bases lining up with TRBD1. Per germline, CDR1 LNHNV and CDR2 YYDKDF (reference sequence). The junction had 7 bases not matched to a gene; V was cut back by 1 base and J by 4 bases. The CDR3 loop spans 16 amino acids. CDR3 DNA sequence: TGTGCCACCAGCAGAGGGGGACAGGGAGGGGTCACTGAAGCTTTCTTT. As protein: CATSRGGQGGVTEAFF.

The chain recombines TRBV27 with TRBJ1-2, with 7 bases identical to TRBD1. Germline V gene lookup returns CDR1 MNHEY and CDR2 SMNVEV (reference sequence). The CDR3 is 12 residues long. V dropped 5 bases and J dropped 10; count of bases not matched to a gene: 7. CDR3 amino acids: CASSQATGSYTF. The CDR3 bases are TGTGCCAGCAGTCAGGCGACAGGGTCCTACACCTTC.

Only one count was recorded for this clone. The genes are TRBV29-1 and TRBJ1-2; D not resolved. V was trimmed by 6 bases and J by 5 bases, leaving 19 bases between them. CDR1 and CDR2 from the germline V gene are SQVTM and ANQGSEA. The CDR3 spans 14 residues. The CDR3 loop reads CSVPQRRNLYGYTF. As DNA, the CDR3 is TGCAGCGTCCCTCAGAGGAGGAATCTATATGGCTACACCTTC.

The rearrangement joins TRBV7-8 to TRBJ1-1, with D perhaps TRBD1 (6 bases). V gave up 3 bases and J gave up 0 bases, with 11 bases separating them. From germline, CDR1 is SGHVS and CDR2 FQNEAQ. CDR3 length: 15 residues. The CDR3 loop is CASSFRDNLNTEAFF. The DNA of the CDR3 is TGTGCCAGCAGCTTCCGGGACAACTTGAACACTGAAGCTTTCTTT.

The chain is built from TRBV7-2 and TRBJ2-3; 7 bases map to TRBD2. Losses at the gene ends were 5 bases for V and 7 bases for J; bases not matched to a gene: 15. Germline values: CDR1 SGHTA, CDR2 FQGNSA. The CDR3 is made up of 16 amino acids. As DNA, the CDR3 is TGTGCCAGCAGCCCTAGGGCCAGCGGGGCTCTTCATACGCAGTATTTT. This codes for CASSPRASGALHTQYF.

This rearrangement joins TRBV6-5 to TRBJ2-3, with D perhaps matching TRBD1 (5 bases). Between the trimmed V and J ends, which lost 0 bases and 0 bases, there was a span of 10 bases. Germline V lookup: CDR1 MNHEY, CDR2 SVGAGI. The length of the CDR3 is 16 residues. CDR3 in amino acids: CASSYSKGSSTDTQYF. The DNA of the CDR3 is TGTGCCAGCAGTTACTCGAAGGGGTCTAGCACAGATACGCAGTATTTT.

This clone was seen only a few times. One end of the junction does not line up with germline, which may come from a read error. The rearrangement uses TRBV18 and TRBJ2-7; 9 positions match TRBD1. Germline lookup yields CDR1 KGHSH and CDR2 LQKENI. The CDR3 has 11 residues. CDR3 amino acids: CASSADRGRNF. The DNA for the CDR3 is TGTGCCAGCTCAGCGGACAGGGGACGAAACTTC.

This clone was counted a single time. The rearrangement links TRBV5-1 to TRBJ1-2; 9 bases agree with TRBD1. Trimming took 3 bases from V and 10 from J; bases not matched to a gene: 10. The germline CDR1 and CDR2 sequences are SGHRS and YFSETQ. CDR3 length: 14 amino acids. CDR3 coding DNA: TGCGCCAGCAGCTCAGCACAGGGGGCGATTGACTACACCTTC. It is translated as CASSSAQGAIDYTF. Filled out from reference TRBV5-1 and TRBJ1-2, the complete variable domain reads KAGVTQTPRYLIKTRGQQVTLSCSPISGHRSVSWYQQTPGQGLQFLFEYFSETQRNKGNFPGRFSGRQFSNSRSEMNVSTLELGDSALYLCASSSAQGAIDYTFGSGTRLTVV.

Details on this clone: Other nucleotide sequences in the sample specify the same CDR3. The CDR3 bases are TGCGCCAGCAGCTTGGGGACAGGGAGTGGCTACACCTTC. Protein: CASSLGTGSGYTF. The V call is TRBV5-1, the J call TRBJ1-2; TRBD1 aligns across 8 bases. The CDR3 spans 13 residues. V trimming: 0 bases; J trimming: 7 bases; junction bases outside the gene matches: 2. CDR1 is SGHRS, CDR2 YFSETQ, per germline.

This CDR3 is CASSIEGGYNEKLFF. The CDR3 DNA sequence: TGTGCCAGTAGTATTGAAGGGGGCTACAATGAAAAACTGTTTTTT. The V gene is TRBV19, the J gene TRBJ1-4, with 7 bases aligning to TRBD1. CDR3 size: 15 residues. V trimming: 3 bases; J trimming: 5 bases; junction bases outside the gene matches: 6. The germline gives CDR1 LNHDA, CDR2 SQIVND (reference sequence). Supplemented by reference TRBV19 and TRBJ1-4, the full variable domain reads DGGITQSPKYLFRKEGQNVTLSCEQNLNHDAMYWYRQDPGQGLRLIYYSQIVNDFQKGDIAEGYSVSREKKESFPLTVTSAQKNPTAFYLCASSIEGGYNEKLFFGSGTQLSVL.

This clone has only a few counts. V gene TRBV10-2 combines with J gene TRBJ2-3, with a weak D call TRBD1 (5 bases). The germline V gene encodes CDR1 WSHSY and CDR2 SAAADI. The V gene lost 7 bases and the J gene lost 5 bases, with 16 bases spanning the gap. The CDR3 runs 14 residues. The CDR3 sequence is CASTRDSGEDTQYF. CDR3 nucleotide sequence: TGCGCCAGCACTAGAGACAGTGGGGAAGATACGCAGTATTTT.

The V call is TRBV4-1, the J call TRBJ2-1; a weak D match, TRBD2 (5 bases). V lost 0 bases and J 5 bases, leaving 14 bases between the germline ends. Germline V gene lookup returns CDR1 MGHRA and CDR2 YSYEKL. This CDR3 spans 16 amino acids. The CDR3 DNA reads as TGCGCCAGCAGCCAAGAATGGGCGGGTACACACAATGAGCAGTTCTTC. Its protein is CASSQEWAGTHNEQFF.

CDR3 region: CASSPMAGGNSPLHF. CDR3 nucleotides: TGTGCCAGCTCACCCATGGCAGGGGGAAATTCACCCCTCCACTTT. V and J are TRBV18 and TRBJ1-6, with TRBD1 matching over 7 bases. The CDR3 is made up of 15 amino acids. From germline, CDR1 is KGHSH and CDR2 LQKENI. The ends lost 3 bases at V and 7 bases at J; junction bases unmatched: 6.

The chain has TRBV6-1 and TRBJ2-3; 9 nucleotides align to TRBD1. CDR1 and CDR2 (germline): MNHNS, SASEGT. The trim removed 3 bases at V and 4 bases at J, leaving 5 bases unmatched. CDR3 size: 15 residues. CDR3 residues: CASSEIQGAPDTQYF. The CDR3 coding sequence is TGTGCCAGCAGTGAGATACAGGGGGCACCAGATACGCAGTATTTT.

The genes are TRBV7-8 and TRBJ1-1; D may be TRBD1 (5 bases). In germline, CDR1 is SGHVS, CDR2 FQNEAQ. The CDR3 runs to 17 residues. V was shortened by 3 bases and J by 1 base, with 18 bases between the two germline ends. The CDR3: CASSFLTRGGGNTEAFF. The DNA for the CDR3 is TGTGCCAGCAGCTTCTTAACGCGGGGGGGAGGGAACACTGAAGCTTTCTTT.

The CDR3: CASTNRDSLNYGYTF. CDR3 in DNA: TGTGCCAGCACCAACCGGGACAGCCTTAACTATGGCTACACCTTC. The V call is TRBV6-6, the J call TRBJ1-2; 7 nucleotides match TRBD1. Germline V gene sequence: CDR1 MNHNY, CDR2 SVGAGI (reference sequence). Trimming cost V 7 bases and J 1 base; bases outside gene matches: 9. The CDR3 covers 15 residues.

The chain couples TRBV25-1 to TRBJ2-3; no firm D call. Between the trimmed V and J ends, which lost 5 bases and 0 bases, there was a span of 12 bases. The CDR3 length is 15 residues. Per germline, CDR1 MGHDK and CDR2 SYGVNS. CDR3 in amino acids: CASSSVLTSTDTQYF. The CDR3 nucleotides are TGTGCCAGCAGTTCTGTACTTACTAGCACAGATACGCAGTATTTT.

The chain has TRBV4-1 and TRBJ2-7; maybe TRBD1 (6 bases). V gave up 1 base and J gave up 0 bases, with 13 bases separating them. The CDR3 totals 16 residues. CDR1 and CDR2 from the germline V gene are MGHRA and YSYEKL. In DNA, the CDR3 is TGCGCCAGCAGCCAAGGGTTCAGGGGCTCCTCCTACGAGCAGTACTTC. It yields the protein CASSQGFRGSSYEQYF.

The gene calls are TRBV30 and TRBJ1-3, with 7 nucleotides matching TRBD1. Per the germline V gene, CDR1 is GTSNPN and CDR2 is SVGIG (reference sequence). Trimming took 3 bases from V and 0 from J; bases not matched to a gene: 5. This CDR3 has 15 residues. The chain's CDR3 is CAWSPGQSSGNTIYF. The CDR3 DNA reads as TGTGCCTGGAGCCCGGGACAGAGCTCTGGAAACACCATATATTTT. The full variable domain, rest sourced from reference TRBV30 and TRBJ1-3, is SQTIHQWPATLVQPVGSPLSLECTVEGTSNPNLYWYRQAAGRGLQLLFYSVGIGQISSEVPQNLSASRPQDRQFILSSKKLLLSDSGFYLCAWSPGQSSGNTIYFGEGSWLTVV.